Following are 21 T cell receptor beta chains from one sample sequenced in a study of shared clonotypes between healthy human individuals (dated by TCRdb to the early 2020s). The library relied on the immunoSEQ multiplex PCR assay. TCRdb retrieved this table from immuneACCESS and kept in-frame rearrangements only. Not all clones are present; in checked studies, unresolved V genes account for under half, and no reason is known for the remainder. The sample table lists hundreds of thousands of clones, around two thirds of them with a count of one. The ten largest clones take up 1.5% to 2% of the sample. Sequenced: memory CD4+ T cells sorted from blood. The label giving this sample's cell subset or site can be read as: CD45RA-negative fraction. The receptors derive from a woman in her twenties or thirties in good health.

The rearrangement joins TRBV15 to TRBJ2-3; D may be TRBD2 (5 bases). V dropped 3 bases and J dropped 2 bases, with 6 bases sitting between them. The CDR3 consists of 13 residues. CDR1 is LNHNV, CDR2 YYDKDF, per germline (reference sequence). The DNA of the CDR3 is TGTGCCACCAGCAGGGACTTCACAGATACGCAGTATTTT. Its translation: CATSRDFTDTQYF.

The CDR3 spells CASSEQGWGTDTQYF. The DNA for the CDR3 is TGTGCCAGCAGTGAACAGGGTTGGGGCACAGATACGCAGTATTTT. This sequence joins TRBV2 and TRBJ2-3, with TRBD1 as a possible D gene (5 bases). The V gene lost 2 bases and the J gene lost 1 base, with 10 bases spanning the gap. CDR1 is SNHLY and CDR2 is FYNNEI in the germline V gene. The CDR3 consists of 15 residues.

The V call is TRBV6-5, the J call TRBJ1-2; D is possibly TRBD1 (6 bases). Germline CDR1 reads MNHEY; CDR2 reads SVGAGI. CDR3 length: 13 amino acids. The ends were cut back, 5 bases at V and 1 base at J, with 8 bases in the middle. CDR3 amino acids: CASSRDNNYGYTF. The CDR3 nucleotides read TGTGCCAGCAGTCGGGACAATAACTATGGCTACACCTTC.

The table lists this clone with many counts. V usage is TRBV7-9 and J usage is TRBJ2-7; unclear D gene. The CDR3 runs 14 residues. V lost 2 bases and J lost 2, with 10 bases in between. CDR1 SEHNR and CDR2 FQNEAQ come from the germline V gene (reference sequence). This CDR3 is CASSLSRSTYEQYF. The CDR3 DNA follows: TGTGCCAGCAGCTTAAGCAGGTCGACCTACGAGCAGTACTTC.

Concerning this clone itself: Other DNA sequences in this sample translate to the same CDR3. The chain couples TRBV7-2 to TRBJ1-2, with 9 bases matching TRBD1. Germline CDR1 and CDR2: SGHTA and FQGNSA. The CDR3 sequence is 13 residues long. With V trimmed by 4 bases and J by 4 bases, 1 base remained unmatched. The CDR3 loop reads CASSSDRGYGYTF. DNA of the CDR3: TGTGCCAGCAGCTCGGACAGGGGCTATGGCTACACCTTC.

This clone has a count of ten or more. This rearrangement joins TRBV19 to TRBJ1-1; TRBD1 agrees at 7 bases. Germline loops: CDR1 LNHDA, CDR2 SQIVND (reference sequence). The V and J ends lost 4 bases and 11 bases, in that order; junction bases with no gene match: 19. The CDR3 contains 16 residues. CDR3 protein: CASSKAQGDVLLWAFF. The CDR3 DNA follows: TGTGCCAGTAGTAAAGCCCAGGGGGATGTACTGTTATGGGCTTTCTTT.

V gene TRBV5-1 combines with J gene TRBJ1-5; 9 bases line up with TRBD1. From germline, CDR1 is SGHRS and CDR2 YFSETQ. The CDR3 extends over 15 amino acids. With 5 bases clipped from V and 8 bases from J, the junction kept 11 bases outside the gene matches. The CDR3 is CASRPGYRGQEPQHF. The CDR3 bases are TGCGCCAGCAGACCAGGGTACAGGGGGCAGGAGCCCCAGCATTTT. Using reference TRBV5-1 and TRBJ1-5 for the parts outside the CDR3, the full variable domain is KAGVTQTPRYLIKTRGQQVTLSCSPISGHRSVSWYQQTPGQGLQFLFEYFSETQRNKGNFPGRFSGRQFSNSRSEMNVSTLELGDSALYLCASRPGYRGQEPQHFGDGTRLSIL.

V usage is TRBV29-1 and J usage is TRBJ2-3; either TRBD1 or TRBD2 may supply D (6 bases each). Trimming stripped 7 bases from V and 2 bases from J, with 13 bases between. Germline CDR1 and CDR2: SQVTM and ANQGSEA. This CDR3 is built from 13 residues. In DNA, the CDR3 is TGCAGCGCCGGAGGGGGAAACACAGATACGCAGTATTTT. As protein: CSAGGGNTDTQYF.

The J gene is TRBJ2-7, the V gene TRBV15; D is possibly TRBD2 (6 bases). Trimming removed 0 bases from V and 5 bases from J, with 14 bases in between. The CDR3 runs to 15 residues. Germline CDR1 LNHNV, CDR2 YYDKDF (reference sequence). Here the CDR3 reads CATSRDVGRWNEQYF. The CDR3 DNA is TGTGCCACCAGCAGAGATGTGGGGAGGTGGAACGAGCAGTACTTC.

The chain joins TRBV7-6 to TRBJ2-1; 11 bases match TRBD2. CDR3 length: 18 residues. V was clipped by 0 bases and J by 8 bases; unmatched bases: 12. Looked up from germline, CDR1 is SGHVS and CDR2 is FNYEAQ. The CDR3 loop is CASSLAPLPSGRRDEQFF. The CDR3 DNA is TGTGCCAGCAGCTTAGCGCCCCTCCCTAGCGGGAGGAGGGATGAGCAGTTCTTC.

This rearrangement joins TRBV11-2 to TRBJ2-7; possibly TRBD2 for D (6 bases). V lost 6 bases and J 1 base, leaving 19 bases between the germline ends. Per the germline V gene, CDR1 is SGHAT and CDR2 is FQNNGV. CDR3 length: 16 residues. CDR3 coding DNA: TGTGCCAGCAGAACACCCGGCGGGACGACTTCCTACGAGCAGTACTTC. It is translated as CASRTPGGTTSYEQYF.

The V call is TRBV28, the J call TRBJ2-7; D possibly corresponds to TRBD2 (6 bases). This CDR3 has 15 residues. Trimming cost V 7 bases and J 3 bases, with 19 bases left between them. Germline CDR1 is MDHEN and CDR2 is SYDVKM. The CDR3 DNA sequence: TGTGCCAGCAACCCGGCCCGGAGCGGGTACTACGAGCAGTACTTC. It translates to CASNPARSGYYEQYF.

This rearrangement joins TRBV7-2 to TRBJ2-1; 11 bases are a match to TRBD2. Germline trimming cut 4 bases from V and 7 bases from J; bases unmatched to any gene: 6. The CDR3 contains 15 residues. Germline V gene data show CDR1 as SGHTA and CDR2 as FQGNSA. The CDR3 region is CASSSLAGVNNEQFF. The CDR3 DNA follows: TGTGCCAGCAGCTCACTAGCGGGAGTAAATAATGAGCAGTTCTTC.

The CDR3 loop reads CASTDTQYF. The CDR3 DNA follows: TGTGCCAGCACAGATACGCAGTATTTT. The chain links TRBV6-6 to TRBJ2-3; D unclear. The CDR3 totals 9 residues. The V gene's germline CDR1 is MNHNY and CDR2 SVGAGI (reference sequence). The germline V and J ends were trimmed by 7 bases and 4 bases, with 0 bases remaining between them.

The gene calls are TRBV4-1 and TRBJ1-1; weak D call: TRBD1 (6 bases). This CDR3 spans 16 amino acids. Germline CDR1 and CDR2: MGHRA and YSYEKL. Trimming pared 3 bases from V and 6 bases from J, leaving 20 bases between. The CDR3 loop is CASSQAPGHGFSEAFF. In nucleotides, the CDR3 is TGCGCCAGCAGCCAGGCTCCGGGACACGGGTTCTCTGAAGCTTTCTTT.

This clone was observed a few times. The genes are TRBV6-5 and TRBJ2-1, with D possibly TRBD2 on 5 matching bases. The germline V gene has CDR1 MNHEY and CDR2 SVGAGI. This CDR3 has 15 residues. The V end lost 2 bases, the J end lost 4 bases, and 12 bases lay between the germline ends. The CDR3 protein is CASSYLVGKYNEQFF. The CDR3 DNA reads TGTGCCAGCAGTTACCTTGTCGGGAAGTACAATGAGCAGTTCTTC.

This clone was picked up a small number of times. The CDR3 sequence: CASSDGVSGSSYNEQFF. The DNA of the CDR3 is TGTGCCAGCAGTGACGGAGTTAGCGGGAGCTCCTACAATGAGCAGTTCTTC. The chain has TRBV25-1 and TRBJ2-1; TRBD2 agrees at 9 bases. V lost 3 bases, J lost 0 bases, and 6 bases stayed unmatched. The CDR3 spans 17 residues. Germline V lookup: CDR1 MGHDK, CDR2 SYGVNS.

This clone was counted ten times or more. V gene TRBV6-5 combines with J gene TRBJ2-7, with D perhaps TRBD1 or TRBD2 (5 bases each). V lost 0 bases and J 7 bases, leaving 10 bases between the germline ends. Germline V gene data show CDR1 as MNHEY and CDR2 as SVGAGI. This CDR3 is 13 amino acids long. The DNA of the CDR3 is TGTGCCAGCAGTTACTCGGGACGGTCGGAGCAGTACTTC. Amino acid sequence: CASSYSGRSEQYF.

The genes are TRBV7-2 and TRBJ2-7, with TRBD1 matching 8 bases. The trim removed 6 bases at V and 7 bases at J, leaving 14 bases unmatched. Germline loops: CDR1 SGHTA, CDR2 FQGNSA. This CDR3 is built from 15 residues. The CDR3 region is CASRVRGTGPREQYF. The DNA of the CDR3 is TGTGCCAGCAGGGTACGAGGGACAGGACCAAGGGAGCAGTACTTC.

The V and J genes are TRBV27 and TRBJ1-4; tentatively, D is TRBD1 (5 bases). The V end was cut by 5 bases, the J end by 8 bases, with 9 bases between. The CDR3 loop spans 12 amino acids. Germline CDR1 reads MNHEY; CDR2 reads SMNVEV (reference sequence). This CDR3 is CASSPGREKLFF. The CDR3 DNA reads TGTGCCAGCAGTCCGGGACGGGAAAAACTGTTTTTT.

The genes are TRBV7-9 and TRBJ2-5; a possible D gene is TRBD2 (6 bases). The CDR3 runs 15 residues. Trimming pared 5 bases from V and 4 bases from J, leaving 17 bases between. Looked up from germline, CDR1 is SEHNR and CDR2 is FQNEAQ (reference sequence). In DNA form, the CDR3 reads TGTGCCAGCAGCCCCCAAGGAACCGGGGGAGAGACCCAGTACTTC. It encodes CASSPQGTGGETQYF.